This T cell receptor beta chain was profiled in a study of Ad26.COV2.S vaccination and SARS-CoV-2 variants. Turning to the study itself: Ad26.COV2.S arm of COV1001 included the donor.

The CDR3 runs 16 residues. J lost 8 bases, V lost 4 bases, and 8 bases had no gene match. Germline-derived CDR1 and CDR2 are LNHDA and SQIVND (reference sequence). Treatment specified: about 20 received Ad26.COV2.S at low or high dose, single or two shots; roughly five received placebo; per-sample allocation not given. Sampling was done on day 63 after the first vaccine or placebo injection. Boston provided a donor who was an adult aged 18-55 years. The protocol was immunoSEQ multiplex PCR, while the TCRdb copy is restricted to in-frame clones and leaves out a portion. The sample comprises under 250,000 clones, about 83% of which are singletons, and 2.5% to 3.5% rests with the top ten.

This TCR was sampled from a person aged 18-65 years who received the Ad26.COV2.S COVID-19 vaccine or a placebo. Sequenced material: peripheral blood, taken in a trial of Ad26.COV2.S vaccine versus placebo. The J gene is TRBJ2-1, the V gene TRBV19, with 13 bases lining up with TRBD2. CDR3 residues: CASSSGLAGVVDEQFF. The CDR3 DNA sequence: TGTGCCAGTAGTAGCGGACTAGCGGGAGTAGTTGATGAGCAGTTCTTC.